This entry lists 9 T cell receptor beta chains sequenced from one sample in a study of blood T cell repertoires in COVID-19. This table comes from immunoSEQ multiplex PCR, and its TCRdb copy is limited to in-frame clones, with some not included. The sample has roughly 300,000 clones, approximately 89% seen once. The sequenced sample consisted of peripheral blood. The receptor source for this set is a woman aged 25-40 years with COVID-19, enrolled during active disease.

DNA for the CDR3: TGCGCCAGCAGCCCCCAGACCGGGGGGTGGGAAAAACTGTTTTTT. Protein sequence: CASSPQTGGWEKLFF. V gene TRBV5-1 combines with J gene TRBJ1-4; a possible D gene is TRBD1 (5 bases). The germline V gene has CDR1 SGHRS and CDR2 YFSETQ. The CDR3 has 15 amino acids. V was pared by 4 bases and J by 8 bases, with 18 bases between.

The chain has TRBV7-8 and TRBJ2-7; D possibly corresponds to TRBD2 (6 bases). The V end lost 5 bases, the J end lost 0 bases, and 20 bases lay between the germline ends. From germline, CDR1 is SGHVS and CDR2 FQNEAQ. This CDR3 has 17 amino acids. CDR3 bases: TGTGCCAGCAGCCGGGTGATCGGCGGGGCCGCCTCCTACGAGCAGTACTTC. Protein product: CASSRVIGGAASYEQYF.

The CDR3, as DNA: TGTGCCAGCCTCTCGGGGGGCGTGGAAGATACGCAGTATTTT. Its translation: CASLSGGVEDTQYF. The chain is built from TRBV2 and TRBJ2-3; D possibly corresponds to TRBD2 (7 bases). This CDR3 has 14 residues. V was shortened by 8 bases and J by 5 bases, with 17 bases between the two germline ends. Germline V CDR1 and CDR2: SNHLY, FYNNEI.

This clone occurred a few times. The chain combines TRBV27 with TRBJ1-5; 10 nucleotides line up with TRBD1. Trimming cost V 5 bases and J 15 bases; bases outside gene matches: 4. The CDR3 is made up of 11 amino acids. Germline assignment: CDR1 MNHEY and CDR2 SMNVEV (reference sequence). CDR3 nucleotide sequence: TGTGCCAGCAGTAAAGGACAGGGGGTGCATTTT. It translates to CASSKGQGVHF.

Only one count was recorded for this clone. The chain couples TRBV19 to TRBJ1-4; D uncertain. The ends were cut back, 5 bases at V and 5 bases at J, with 15 bases in the middle. The CDR3 totals 15 residues. Germline CDR1 LNHDA, CDR2 SQIVND (reference sequence). CDR3 nucleotide sequence: TGTGCCAGTAGTCACCCCTTCACCGGGAATGAAAAACTGTTTTTT. It encodes CASSHPFTGNEKLFF.

V gene TRBV6-5 combines with J gene TRBJ1-2; D is unclear. The V end lost 3 bases, the J end lost 4 bases, and 15 bases lay between the germline ends. Germline CDR1 reads MNHEY; CDR2 reads SVGAGI. This CDR3 is built from 15 residues. The CDR3 DNA reads as TGTGCCAGCAGTTATGGAGGGAACCACATCTATGGCTACACCTTC. Protein product: CASSYGGNHIYGYTF.

This chain links TRBV25-1 with TRBJ2-3; no firm D call. The CDR3 runs 14 residues. Germline CDR1 and CDR2: MGHDK and SYGVNS. V was clipped by 1 base and J by 2 bases, with 7 bases between them. CDR3 nucleotide sequence: TGTGCCAGCAGTGAATTGCGGAACACAGATACGCAGTATTTT. It encodes CASSELRNTDTQYF.

The rearrangement uses TRBV13 and TRBJ1-6, with a possible D match to TRBD1 (5 bases). V was clipped by 2 bases and J by 2 bases, with 10 bases between them. The CDR3 totals 16 residues. Germline V gene sequence: CDR1 PRHDT, CDR2 FYEKMQ (reference sequence). The CDR3 spells CASSLLTDTYNSPLHF. Here the CDR3 DNA reads TGTGCCAGCAGCTTATTGACGGACACCTATAATTCACCCCTCCACTTT.

This clone was counted a few times. The chain recombines TRBV29-1 with TRBJ1-1, with a possible D match to TRBD1 (6 bases). V gave up 6 bases and J gave up 5 bases, with 34 bases separating them. This CDR3 has 19 residues. Germline V gives CDR1 SQVTM, CDR2 ANQGSEA. Written as DNA, the CDR3 is TGCAGCGTCCCTGGTAGGTCCGCAGAGCAAAGGGGGGGGAAAACTGAAGCTTTCTTT. It codes for CSVPGRSAEQRGGKTEAFF.